This TCR beta chain was recorded in a study of T cells in Graves' hyperthyroidism and ophthalmopathy. Study results and limitations: A model built on 13 V-J features separated ophthalmopathy from stable hyperthyroidism. Among clonotypes expanded in thyroid above 0.001, most were also found in blood.

Uncontrolled infection, other autoimmune disease, pregnancy or lactation excluded patients. Clinical symptoms, serum thyroxine and TRAb, thyroid ultrasound and orbital computed tomography together formed the diagnostic basis. Amplification yielded TCR beta CDR3 regions, with RNA transcripts as the source. The primer set for the first-round RT-PCR of the TCR CDR3 was HTBI. TCRdb reprocessed the multiplex PCR reads via MiXCR and lists one record per CDR3 protein. The repertoire consists of some 770,000 distinct CDR3 sequences, with about a sixth occurring once and the leading ten covering 8.4%. This clonotype came up many times. What it binds is not known. This CDR3 is built from 18 residues. Germline V gene sequence: CDR1 SGHTA, CDR2 FQGNSA. The V gene end was trimmed by 2 bases and the J gene end by 0 bases; junction bases not matched to a gene: 12.

This TCR came from a man aged 18 to 30 with Graves' hyperthyroidism. The sequenced sample consisted of blood. V and J are TRBV7-2 and TRBJ2-5, with 7 bases fitting TRBD2. The chain's CDR3 is CASSLIAGGRHYQETQYF. The CDR3 DNA reads as TGTGCCAGCAGCTTAATAGCGGGTGGCCGCCACTACCAAGAGACCCAGTACTTC.